This is a list of T cell receptor beta chains from one sample in a study of CD8 T cells in ankylosing spondylitis. TCRdb re-called the 5' RACE reads through MiXCR, storing one row per CDR3 protein. The sample has about 400,000 distinct CDR3 sequences, 20% seen once. Sequencing was performed on blood, either unsorted or a sorted T cell fraction (not recorded which). These receptors came from a male donor with ankylosing spondylitis or in good health (not recorded which). CDR3s include the opening cysteine and the closing phenylalanine or tryptophan. The D gene is left open where the match is weak. Clone size, where shown, is once, few, many, or a class for clones that have expanded.

v_call: TRBV12-3/TRBV12-4; clone_size: many; j_call: TRBJ2-5; d_call: TRBD2; cdr3_aa: CASSLVAGEETQYF; cdr3_nt: TGTGCCAGCAGTTTAGTAGCGGGGGAAGAGACCCAGTACTTC
v_call: TRBV12-3/TRBV12-4; clone_size: few; j_call: TRBJ2-1; d_call: NA; cdr3_aa: CASTLGNEQFF; cdr3_nt: TGTGCCAGCACCTTAGGGAATGAGCAGTTCTTC
v_call: TRBV28; clone_size: NA; j_call: TRBJ2-7; d_call: NA; cdr3_aa: CASSSPHEVVYEQYF; cdr3_nt: TGTGCCAGCAGTTCCCCTCATGAGGTAGTGTACGAGCAGTACTTC
v_call: TRBV4-2; clone_size: many; j_call: TRBJ2-5; d_call: TRBD2; cdr3_aa: CASSQDGAGGQETQYF; cdr3_nt: TGTGCCAGCAGCCAAGATGGAGCGGGGGGGCAAGAGACCCAGTACTTC
v_call: TRBV15; clone_size: NA; j_call: TRBJ1-2; d_call: NA; cdr3_aa: CATSNSGGNYGYTF; cdr3_nt: TGTGCCACCAGCAATTCGGGGGGCAACTATGGCTACACCTTC
v_call: TRBV20-1; clone_size: few; j_call: TRBJ2-2; d_call: TRBD1; cdr3_aa: CSARGQAIGELFF; cdr3_nt: TGCAGTGCCAGGGGACAGGCTATCGGGGAGCTGTTTTTT
v_call: TRBV7-9; clone_size: NA; j_call: TRBJ2-1; d_call: TRBD1; cdr3_aa: CASSSGQLDEQFF; cdr3_nt: TGTGCCAGCAGCTCGGGACAGTTAGATGAGCAGTTCTTC
v_call: TRBV7-6; clone_size: few; j_call: TRBJ1-1; d_call: NA; cdr3_aa: CASSYHSGMKYTEAFF; cdr3_nt: TGTGCCAGCAGCTATCACTCAGGGATGAAGTACACTGAAGCTTTCTTT
v_call: TRBV13; clone_size: NA; j_call: TRBJ2-7; d_call: TRBD1; cdr3_aa: CASSSRTGTLGYEQYF; cdr3_nt: TGTGCCAGCAGCTCCCGGACAGGGACTCTCGGCTACGAGCAGTACTTC
v_call: TRBV6-1; clone_size: few; j_call: TRBJ2-5; d_call: TRBD2; cdr3_aa: CASSRLAGEETQYF; cdr3_nt: TGTGCCAGCAGCAGACTAGCGGGGGAAGAGACCCAGTACTTC
v_call: TRBV28; clone_size: NA; j_call: TRBJ2-2; d_call: NA; cdr3_aa: CASSLPGQNTGELFF; cdr3_nt: TGTGCCAGCAGTTTACCGGGACAGAACACCGGGGAGCTGTTTTTT
v_call: TRBV7-8; clone_size: NA; j_call: TRBJ2-5; d_call: TRBD1; cdr3_aa: CASRPGTGGSETQYF; cdr3_nt: TGTGCCAGCAGACCCGGGACAGGGGGCTCGGAGACCCAGTACTTC
v_call: TRBV19; clone_size: NA; j_call: TRBJ2-1; d_call: TRBD2; cdr3_aa: CASSNSGGKQFF; cdr3_nt: TGTGCCAGTAGTAATAGCGGGGGGAAGCAGTTCTTC
v_call: TRBV12-3/TRBV12-4; clone_size: NA; j_call: TRBJ2-7; d_call: NA; cdr3_aa: CASSFSRVYEQYF; cdr3_nt: TGTGCCAGCAGCTTCTCGAGGGTGTACGAGCAGTACTTC
v_call: TRBV15; clone_size: NA; j_call: TRBJ2-4; d_call: NA; cdr3_aa: CATSRWESLAKNIQYF; cdr3_nt: TGTGCCACCAGCAGATGGGAGAGTTTAGCCAAAAACATTCAGTACTTC
v_call: TRBV6-2/TRBV6-3; clone_size: few; j_call: TRBJ2-5; d_call: TRBD1; cdr3_aa: CASSLQGAETQYF; cdr3_nt: TGTGCCAGCAGCTTACAGGGGGCAGAGACCCAGTACTTC
v_call: TRBV20-1; clone_size: few; j_call: TRBJ2-7; d_call: TRBD2; cdr3_aa: CSARDHGRGGYEQYF; cdr3_nt: TGCAGTGCTAGAGATCATGGGCGGGGGGGCTACGAGCAGTACTTC
v_call: TRBV11-2; clone_size: NA; j_call: TRBJ2-2; d_call: NA; cdr3_aa: CASSSPQGATNTGELFF; cdr3_nt: TGTGCCAGCAGCTCCCCACAGGGTGCAACGAACACCGGGGAGCTGTTTTTT
v_call: TRBV9; clone_size: NA; j_call: TRBJ2-5; d_call: NA; cdr3_aa: CASSVSPRDTSETQYF; cdr3_nt: TGTGCCAGCAGCGTATCACCCCGGGACACGAGTGAGACCCAGTACTTC
v_call: TRBV29-1; clone_size: few; j_call: TRBJ1-1; d_call: NA; cdr3_aa: CSVDDMNTEAFF; cdr3_nt: TGCAGCGTCGATGATATGAACACTGAAGCTTTCTTT
v_call: TRBV12-3/TRBV12-4; clone_size: few; j_call: TRBJ2-7; d_call: NA; cdr3_aa: CASSFGFSYRDPYEQYF; cdr3_nt: TGTGCCAGCAGTTTTGGCTTTTCCTACAGGGATCCCTACGAGCAGTACTTC
v_call: TRBV27; clone_size: NA; j_call: TRBJ2-1; d_call: NA; cdr3_aa: CASSPGGRGYEQFF; cdr3_nt: TGTGCCAGCAGCCCCGGGGGTCGCGGGTATGAGCAGTTCTTC
v_call: TRBV5-4; clone_size: NA; j_call: TRBJ2-5; d_call: NA; cdr3_aa: CASSLTEYQETQYF; cdr3_nt: TGTGCCAGCAGCTTGACCGAGTACCAAGAGACCCAGTACTTC
v_call: TRBV9; clone_size: NA; j_call: TRBJ2-3; d_call: TRBD1; cdr3_aa: CASSPRDRPSSTDTQYF; cdr3_nt: TGTGCCAGCAGCCCACGGGACAGACCTTCTAGCACAGATACGCAGTATTTT
v_call: TRBV12-3/TRBV12-4; clone_size: many; j_call: TRBJ1-1; d_call: NA; cdr3_aa: CASSFRGGTEAFF; cdr3_nt: TGTGCCAGCAGTTTTAGGGGGGGAACTGAAGCTTTCTTT
v_call: TRBV29-1; clone_size: NA; j_call: TRBJ1-1; d_call: NA; cdr3_aa: CSVEDRGLVNTEAFF; cdr3_nt: TGCAGCGTTGAAGATAGAGGGTTGGTCAACACTGAAGCTTTCTTT
v_call: TRBV6-4; clone_size: few; j_call: TRBJ1-5; d_call: NA; cdr3_aa: CASSDSSNQPQHF; cdr3_nt: TGTGCCAGCAGTGACTCGAGCAATCAGCCCCAGCATTTT
v_call: TRBV5-5; clone_size: NA; j_call: TRBJ2-2; d_call: NA; cdr3_aa: CASSFLTGNTGELFF; cdr3_nt: TGTGCCAGCAGCTTTCTAACTGGCAACACCGGGGAGCTGTTTTTT
v_call: TRBV9; clone_size: few; j_call: TRBJ1-6; d_call: NA; cdr3_aa: CASSLERQDSPLHF; cdr3_nt: TGTGCCAGCAGCTTAGAAAGACAGGATTCACCCCTCCACTTT
v_call: TRBV6-1; clone_size: NA; j_call: TRBJ2-7; d_call: NA; cdr3_aa: CATQTDYEQYF; cdr3_nt: TGTGCCACCCAGACTGACTACGAGCAGTACTTC
v_call: TRBV28; clone_size: NA; j_call: TRBJ2-7; d_call: TRBD2; cdr3_aa: CASSFPSGAAYEQYF; cdr3_nt: TGTGCCAGCAGTTTTCCTAGCGGGGCGGCCTACGAGCAGTACTTC
v_call: TRBV29-1; clone_size: few; j_call: TRBJ2-3; d_call: NA; cdr3_aa: CSCGGGIGDTQYF; cdr3_nt: TGCAGCTGCGGTGGGGGGATTGGGGATACGCAGTATTTT
v_call: TRBV3-1; clone_size: few; j_call: TRBJ2-2; d_call: NA; cdr3_aa: CASSQDRAGLAGELFF; cdr3_nt: TGTGCCAGCAGCCAAGATAGGGCAGGCTTGGCCGGGGAGCTGTTTTTT
v_call: TRBV11-2; clone_size: NA; j_call: TRBJ2-7; d_call: NA; cdr3_aa: CASSLGAYSYEQYF; cdr3_nt: TGTGCCAGCAGCTTAGGGGCCTACTCCTACGAGCAGTACTTC
v_call: TRBV7-9; clone_size: NA; j_call: TRBJ1-5; d_call: NA; cdr3_aa: CASSVGTNQPQHF; cdr3_nt: TGTGCCAGCAGCGTAGGGACCAATCAGCCCCAGCATTTT
v_call: TRBV4-1; clone_size: few; j_call: TRBJ1-2; d_call: NA; cdr3_aa: CASSQDEVYGYTF; cdr3_nt: TGCGCCAGCAGCCAAGATGAGGTCTATGGCTACACCTTC
v_call: TRBV10-3; clone_size: few; j_call: TRBJ2-3; d_call: NA; cdr3_aa: CAISEPPRGTDTQYF; cdr3_nt: TGTGCCATCAGTGAGCCCCCCAGGGGTACAGATACGCAGTATTTT
v_call: TRBV7-9; clone_size: few; j_call: TRBJ2-5; d_call: NA; cdr3_aa: CASSLVGQGFSETQYF; cdr3_nt: TGTGCCAGCAGCTTAGTGGGGCAGGGGTTCTCGGAGACCCAGTACTTC
v_call: TRBV25-1; clone_size: few; j_call: TRBJ2-5; d_call: TRBD2; cdr3_aa: CASSELGTRSETQYF; cdr3_nt: TGTGCCAGCAGTGAATTAGGGACTAGGTCAGAGACCCAGTACTTC
v_call: TRBV27; clone_size: few; j_call: TRBJ2-1; d_call: TRBD2; cdr3_aa: CASNEGGGAYNEQFF; cdr3_nt: TGTGCCAGCAATGAAGGCGGGGGGGCCTACAATGAGCAGTTCTTC
v_call: TRBV5-4; clone_size: NA; j_call: TRBJ1-1; d_call: NA; cdr3_aa: CASSLAREGVITMNTEAFF; cdr3_nt: TGTGCCAGCAGCTTGGCCCGGGAGGGGGTTATAACCATGAACACTGAAGCTTTCTTT